This paragraph reports one TCR beta chain. This sample stems from a study of T cell responses to AZD1222 COVID-19 vaccine. The germline V gene has CDR1 SGHTA and CDR2 FQGTGA. V lost 5 bases to trimming and J lost 0 bases, with 12 bases between them. CDR3 length equals 15 residues. Assay: immunoSEQ multiplex PCR; the TCRdb copy retains only in-frame clones and omits some. The repertoire has 140,000 or so clones, approximately 91% of them found once; the top ten carry around 5%. The sequence derives from an adult who received the MenACWY meningococcal vaccine as a control. The rearrangement joins TRBV7-3 to TRBJ2-3; D gene unclear. The material sequenced was peripheral blood, taken 28 days after the second dose of the MenACWY control vaccine. The CDR3 region is CASSKGLGSTDTQYF. CDR3 nucleotide sequence: TGTGCCAGCAGCAAAGGGTTAGGAAGCACAGATACGCAGTATTTT.